A selection of T cell receptor beta chains follows, all from one sample in a study of T cells in Graves' hyperthyroidism and ophthalmopathy. TCRdb re-derived calls from the multiplex PCR reads in MiXCR, one entry per CDR3 protein. The profile shows around 600,000 distinct CDR3 sequences, around 13% of them singletons. The specimen was blood. The origin of the receptors is a woman aged 45-60 years with Graves' ophthalmopathy. Both conserved end residues are part of each CDR3. The D gene is left open where the match is weak. Size tells how often a clone was seen (once, few, many) or the class of an expanded clone, and some rows leave it out.

J gene: TRBJ1-1
clone size: many
V gene: TRBV28
D gene: TRBD1
CDR3 protein: CASRNTGVSTEAFF
CDR3 DNA: TGTGCCAGCAGGAATACAGGGGTAAGCACTGAAGCTTTCTTT

J gene: TRBJ1-2
clone size: few
V gene: TRBV5-4
D gene: .
CDR3 protein: CASSLGNFKEYYGYTF
CDR3 DNA: TGTGCCAGCAGCTTGGGGAATTTTAAGGAGTACTATGGCTACACCTTC

J gene: TRBJ2-7
clone size: many
V gene: TRBV7-8
D gene: .
CDR3 protein: CASSWGLSYEQYF
CDR3 DNA: TGTGCCAGCAGCTGGGGACTGTCCTACGAGCAGTACTTC

J gene: TRBJ2-7
clone size: .
V gene: TRBV28
D gene: .
CDR3 protein: CASSFLGQAYEQYF
CDR3 DNA: TGTGCCAGCAGTTTTCTAGGGCAGGCCTACGAGCAGTACTTC

J gene: TRBJ1-2
clone size: few
V gene: TRBV20-1
D gene: TRBD1
CDR3 protein: CSARERQGVYGYTF
CDR3 DNA: TGCAGTGCTCGAGAGAGACAGGGGGTCTATGGCTACACCTTC

J gene: TRBJ1-1
clone size: few
V gene: TRBV27
D gene: .
CDR3 protein: CASSTIRGKYTEAFF
CDR3 DNA: TGTGCCAGCAGCACGATCAGGGGAAAGTACACTGAAGCTTTCTTT

J gene: TRBJ2-2
clone size: many
V gene: TRBV6-5
D gene: TRBD2
CDR3 protein: CASSYLAVIANTGELFF
CDR3 DNA: TGTGCCAGCAGTTACCTAGCGGTAATCGCGAACACCGGGGAGCTGTTTTTT

J gene: TRBJ1-3
clone size: .
V gene: TRBV6-2/TRBV6-3
D gene: .
CDR3 protein: CASSYEPGSGLSSGNTIYF
CDR3 DNA: TGTGCCAGCAGTTACGAACCCGGATCCGGGCTGAGCTCTGGAAACACCATATATTTT

J gene: TRBJ2-3
clone size: few
V gene: TRBV15
D gene: .
CDR3 protein: CATSRDSVPRGTDTQYF
CDR3 DNA: TGTGCCACCAGCAGAGATTCAGTCCCAAGGGGCACAGATACGCAGTATTTT

J gene: TRBJ2-1
clone size: few
V gene: TRBV3-1
D gene: TRBD2
CDR3 protein: CASSPLTSPRYYEQFF
CDR3 DNA: TGTGCCAGCAGCCCCTTGACTAGCCCCCGTTATTATGAGCAGTTCTTC

J gene: TRBJ2-7
clone size: .
V gene: TRBV29-1
D gene: TRBD2
CDR3 protein: CSVDIAGFGSEQYF
CDR3 DNA: TGCAGCGTTGACATAGCGGGATTTGGTTCGGAGCAGTACTTC

J gene: TRBJ2-2
clone size: many
V gene: TRBV30
D gene: TRBD2
CDR3 protein: CAWTGGLAGVGTGELFF
CDR3 DNA: TGTGCCTGGACCGGGGGACTAGCGGGCGTAGGCACCGGGGAGCTGTTTTTT

J gene: TRBJ2-2
clone size: few
V gene: TRBV29-1
D gene: .
CDR3 protein: CSVSITGELFF
CDR3 DNA: TGCAGCGTTTCCATCACCGGGGAGCTGTTTTTT

J gene: TRBJ2-3
clone size: many
V gene: TRBV18
D gene: .
CDR3 protein: CASSLVSVALTDTQYF
CDR3 DNA: TGTGCCAGCTCACTAGTTTCGGTGGCGCTCACAGATACGCAGTATTTT

J gene: TRBJ1-2
clone size: .
V gene: TRBV6-1
D gene: .
CDR3 protein: CASSRDLRIYGYTF
CDR3 DNA: TGTGCCAGCAGTAGGGACCTTCGAATCTATGGCTACACCTTC

J gene: TRBJ1-2
clone size: .
V gene: TRBV15
D gene: TRBD1
CDR3 protein: CATSRGLLAGGDDGYTF
CDR3 DNA: TGTGCCACCAGCAGAGGTCTCCTGGCAGGGGGCGACGATGGCTACACCTTC

J gene: TRBJ1-1
clone size: many
V gene: TRBV29-1
D gene: TRBD1
CDR3 protein: CSVEERTGPVNTEAFF
CDR3 DNA: TGCAGCGTTGAAGAACGGACAGGGCCGGTGAACACTGAAGCTTTCTTT

J gene: TRBJ1-4
clone size: .
V gene: TRBV6-1
D gene: TRBD1
CDR3 protein: CASSDMTGPNEKLFF
CDR3 DNA: TGTGCCAGCAGCGACATGACAGGGCCTAATGAAAAACTGTTTTTT

J gene: TRBJ1-5
clone size: many
V gene: TRBV27
D gene: TRBD1
CDR3 protein: CASSIRGQNQPQHF
CDR3 DNA: TGTGCCAGCAGTATCAGGGGGCAAAATCAGCCCCAGCATTTT

J gene: TRBJ2-7
clone size: .
V gene: TRBV6-1
D gene: TRBD2
CDR3 protein: CASSYTGRSRGGGSSYEQYF
CDR3 DNA: TGTGCCAGCAGTTATACCGGGCGGTCGCGGGGGGGTGGTTCTTCCTACGAGCAGTACTTC

J gene: TRBJ1-4
clone size: few
V gene: TRBV12-3/TRBV12-4
D gene: .
CDR3 protein: CASSPTSGKREKLFF
CDR3 DNA: TGTGCCAGCAGTCCCACGTCGGGCAAGAGGGAAAAACTGTTTTTT

J gene: TRBJ2-3
clone size: .
V gene: TRBV24-1
D gene: .
CDR3 protein: CATSDRQTSGTDTQYF
CDR3 DNA: TGTGCCACCAGTGATAGACAAACGTCGGGCACAGATACGCAGTATTTT

J gene: TRBJ2-3
clone size: .
V gene: TRBV18
D gene: TRBD1
CDR3 protein: CASSPIQGPTDTQYF
CDR3 DNA: TGTGCCAGCTCACCAATACAGGGGCCCACAGATACGCAGTATTTT

J gene: TRBJ1-2
clone size: many
V gene: TRBV9
D gene: .
CDR3 protein: CASSVRSQGNYGYTF
CDR3 DNA: TGTGCCAGCAGCGTTAGATCCCAGGGAAACTATGGCTACACCTTC

J gene: TRBJ1-2
clone size: .
V gene: TRBV7-9
D gene: .
CDR3 protein: CASSPWNTRDFMRNGYTF
CDR3 DNA: TGTGCCAGCAGTCCATGGAACACCCGGGACTTCATGCGTAATGGCTACACCTTC

J gene: TRBJ1-2
clone size: .
V gene: TRBV6-5
D gene: .
CDR3 protein: CASSYSRGTHYGYTF
CDR3 DNA: TGTGCCAGCAGTTACTCGAGGGGCACTCACTATGGCTACACCTTC

J gene: TRBJ2-2
clone size: .
V gene: TRBV3-1
D gene: .
CDR3 protein: CASSLRALSPGELFF
CDR3 DNA: TGTGCCAGCAGCCTCCGGGCCCTAAGCCCCGGGGAGCTGTTTTTT